What follows are 6 T cell receptor beta chains derived from one specimen sequenced in a study of Ad26.COV2.S vaccination and SARS-CoV-2 variants. Treatment given: about 20 received Ad26.COV2.S at low or high dose, single or two shots; roughly five received placebo; per-sample allocation not given. Sampling occurred on day 63 after the first vaccine or placebo injection. This table comes from immunoSEQ multiplex PCR, and its TCRdb copy is limited to in-frame clones, with some not included. The data contain around 450,000 clones, about 90% of them seen just once; the ten biggest clones take up around 4.5%. Source: peripheral blood, taken in a trial of Ad26.COV2.S vaccine versus placebo. All receptors derive from a person between 18 and 60 years old who received the Ad26.COV2.S COVID-19 vaccine or a placebo.

The chain joins TRBV18 to TRBJ2-3; the D call may be TRBD1 or TRBD2 (6 bases each). The CDR3 contains 14 residues. Germline-derived CDR1 and CDR2 are KGHSH and LQKENI. V gave up 2 bases and J gave up 3 bases, with 9 bases separating them. The CDR3 loop reads CASSPGGQTDTQYF. Here the CDR3 DNA reads TGTGCCAGCTCACCAGGGGGGCAAACAGATACGCAGTATTTT. Combining the CDR3 with reference TRBV18 and TRBJ2-3 gives the whole variable domain NAGVMQNPRHLVRRRGQEARLRCSPMKGHSHVYWYRQLPEEGLKFMVYLQKENIIDESGMPKERFSAEFPKEGPSILRIQQVVRGDSAAYFCASSPGGQTDTQYFGPGTRLTVL.

V gene TRBV2 combines with J gene TRBJ2-3; 12 bases are shared with TRBD2. The CDR3 is made up of 17 amino acids. Germline V gene sequence: CDR1 SNHLY, CDR2 FYNNEI. With V trimmed by 4 bases and J by 0 bases, 5 bases remained unmatched. CDR3 bases: TGTGCCAGCAGTGTAGGGACTAGCGGGCCTAGCACAGATACGCAGTATTTT. Its protein is CASSVGTSGPSTDTQYF.

The chain has TRBV9 and TRBJ2-2, with 13 bases fitting TRBD2. There are 16 residues in the CDR3. J was trimmed by 2 bases and V by 4 bases; bases with no gene match: 2. Germline loops: CDR1 SGDLS, CDR2 YYNGEE. In DNA, the CDR3 is TGTGCCAGCAGCAAGGGACTAGCGGGAAACACCGGGGAGCTGTTTTTT. Translation gives CASSKGLAGNTGELFF.

The rearrangement links TRBV5-1 to TRBJ2-1; 7 positions agree with TRBD1. There are 17 residues in the CDR3. The V segment lost 0 bases and the J segment 5 bases; nucleotides outside the gene matches: 11. Per the germline V gene, CDR1 is SGHRS and CDR2 is YFSETQ. CDR3 nucleotides: TGCGCCAGCAGCTTGGGGAGGACAGGACGACCTAACAATGAGCAGTTCTTC. This sequence encodes CASSLGRTGRPNNEQFF.

The chain carries TRBV19 and TRBJ2-7; TRBD2 agrees at 7 bases. Germline V gene sequence: CDR1 LNHDA, CDR2 SQIVND (reference sequence). This CDR3 is built from 15 residues. Unmatched junction bases numbered 5, after V lost 1 base and J lost 2 bases. CDR3 amino acids: CASSIGPGLTYEQYF. The CDR3 DNA reads as TGTGCCAGTAGTATAGGCCCGGGACTAACCTACGAGCAGTACTTC.

About this clone: The same CDR3 also results from other DNA sequences found in this sample. The genes are TRBV19 and TRBJ2-7, with TRBD1 as a possible D gene (6 bases). The germline V gene has CDR1 LNHDA and CDR2 SQIVND (reference sequence). This CDR3 is 13 amino acids long. Trimming pared 3 bases from V and 5 bases from J, leaving 11 bases between. The CDR3 coding sequence is TGTGCCAGTAGTATCAGGGGAAGCGACGAGCAGTACTTC. The encoded protein is CASSIRGSDEQYF.